This T cell receptor beta chain was profiled in a study of CD8 T cells in ankylosing spondylitis. Findings and limits, study-wide: CD8+ by phenotype, disease-linked clones were relatively rare in peripheral blood.

V was trimmed by 7 bases and J by 2 bases, leaving 18 bases between them. This CDR3 comprises 15 residues. Germline CDR1 reads SGHRS; CDR2 reads YFSETQ. Libraries of TCR beta came from quantitative 5'-RACE with molecular barcodes. Using its own MiXCR run on the 5' RACE reads, TCRdb lists one record per CDR3 protein. The sample holds approximately 260,000 distinct CDR3 sequences, approximately 9% seen once. The sample holds a few counts of this clonotype. What it recognizes is unknown. This receptor was taken from a male donor with ankylosing spondylitis or in good health (not recorded which). The chain couples TRBV5-1 to TRBJ2-5; a weak D match, TRBD2 (6 bases). Specimen: blood, either unsorted or a sorted T cell fraction (not recorded which). CDR3 amino acids: CASGLYGGVQETQYF. Written as DNA, the CDR3 is TGCGCCAGCGGGCTTTATGGCGGGGTTCAAGAGACCCAGTACTTC.